These T cell receptor beta chains were read from a single sample in a study of PD-1 blockade in classical Hodgkin lymphoma. TCRdb's copy holds only in-frame clones and misses some; the assay was immunoSEQ multiplex PCR. The sample shows 40,000 to 55,000 clones, around 80% of them seen only once. The sequencing here drew on peripheral blood mononuclear cells (PBMCs), taken before the fourth cycle of nivolumab. Source of these receptors: a human donor with classical Hodgkin lymphoma. Both conserved end residues are part of each CDR3. D genes are given only for firm matches. The size field is filled for only some rows; it gives once, few, many or a size class.

V gene,D gene,J gene,clone size,CDR3 protein,CDR3 DNA
TRBV18,NA,TRBJ1-2,NA,CAGSTGDYGYTF,TGTGCCGGATCGACAGGAGACTATGGCTACACCTTC
TRBV7-2,TRBD1,TRBJ1-2,NA,CASSLDGQGAGGYTF,TGTGCCAGCAGCTTAGATGGACAGGGGGCCGGCGGCTACACCTTC
TRBV19,TRBD2,TRBJ2-1,NA,CASSVLLADRPGEQFF,TGTGCCAGTAGTGTCCTACTAGCGGACCGTCCGGGTGAGCAGTTCTTC
TRBV11-3,NA,TRBJ1-2,NA,CASSWARGGYTF,TGTGCCAGCAGCTGGGCCCGGGGCGGCTACACCTTC
TRBV30,NA,TRBJ1-2,once,CAWSVRWGGYTF,TGTGCCTGGAGTGTACGATGGGGTGGCTACACCTTC
TRBV7-2,TRBD1,TRBJ2-2,NA,CASSYRQGPGELFF,TGTGCCAGCAGCTACCGACAGGGCCCCGGGGAGCTGTTTTTT
TRBV6-1,TRBD1,TRBJ1-1,NA,CASSDLDRGNTEAFF,TGTGCCAGCAGTGACCTTGACAGGGGGAACACTGAAGCTTTCTTT
TRBV19,TRBD1,TRBJ1-4,NA,CAVRSGQGYEKLFF,TGTGCCGTACGGAGTGGACAGGGTTATGAAAAACTGTTTTTT
TRBV5-4,TRBD1,TRBJ1-2,NA,CASSLKAGTGYYYGYTF,TGTGCCAGCAGCTTAAAGGCCGGGACAGGGTATTACTATGGCTACACCTTC
TRBV15,NA,TRBJ1-3,NA,CATSRGGNIGNTIYF,TGTGCCACCAGCAGAGGGGGGAATATTGGAAACACCATATATTTT
TRBV4-2,NA,TRBJ2-7,NA,CASSRGGSNSYEQYF,TGTGCCAGCAGCCGAGGAGGTTCCAATTCCTACGAGCAGTACTTC
TRBV6-6,TRBD1,TRBJ1-5,once,CATKQGANQPRHF,TGTGCCACCAAACAGGGGGCGAATCAGCCCCGGCATTTT
TRBV27,TRBD1,TRBJ1-2,NA,CATLERQGMYGYTF,TGTGCCACCCTAGAGAGACAGGGAATGTATGGCTACACCTTC
TRBV19,TRBD1,TRBJ1-3,NA,CASSPGQGNTIYF,TGTGCCAGTAGTCCTGGACAGGGGAACACCATATATTTT
TRBV7-9,TRBD1,TRBJ2-7,NA,CASSLAGQVNPHF,TGTGCCAGCAGCCTTGCCGGACAGGTAAACCCGCACTTC
TRBV5-1,NA,TRBJ2-1,NA,CASSLGVGSYNEQFF,TGCGCCAGCAGCTTGGGGGTTGGATCGTACAATGAGCAGTTCTTC
TRBV28,NA,TRBJ2-5,NA,CASRPQTPGQTQYF,TGTGCCAGCAGACCCCAGACCCCGGGGCAGACCCAGTACTTC